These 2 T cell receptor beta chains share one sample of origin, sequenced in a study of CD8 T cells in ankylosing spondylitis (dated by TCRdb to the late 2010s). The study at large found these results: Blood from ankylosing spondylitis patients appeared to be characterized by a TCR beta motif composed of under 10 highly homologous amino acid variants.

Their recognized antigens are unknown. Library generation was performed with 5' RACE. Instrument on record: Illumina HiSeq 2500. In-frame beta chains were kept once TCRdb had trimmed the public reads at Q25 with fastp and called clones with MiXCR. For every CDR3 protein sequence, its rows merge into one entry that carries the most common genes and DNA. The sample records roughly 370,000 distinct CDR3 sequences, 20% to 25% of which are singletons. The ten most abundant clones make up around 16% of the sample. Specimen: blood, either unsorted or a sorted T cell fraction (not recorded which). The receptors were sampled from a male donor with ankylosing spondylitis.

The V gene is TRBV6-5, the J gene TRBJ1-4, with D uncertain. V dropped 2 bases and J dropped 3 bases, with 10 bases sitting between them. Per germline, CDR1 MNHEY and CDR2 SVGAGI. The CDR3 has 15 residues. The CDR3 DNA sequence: TGTGCCAGCAGTTACGGCCATGTATCTAATGAAAAACTGTTTTTT. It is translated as CASSYGHVSNEKLFF.

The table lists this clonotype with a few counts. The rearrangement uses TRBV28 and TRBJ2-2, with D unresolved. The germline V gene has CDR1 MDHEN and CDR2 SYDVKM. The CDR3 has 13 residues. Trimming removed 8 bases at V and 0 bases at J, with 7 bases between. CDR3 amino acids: CASRVTNTGELFF. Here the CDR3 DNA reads TGTGCCAGCCGTGTGACGAACACCGGGGAGCTGTTTTTT.